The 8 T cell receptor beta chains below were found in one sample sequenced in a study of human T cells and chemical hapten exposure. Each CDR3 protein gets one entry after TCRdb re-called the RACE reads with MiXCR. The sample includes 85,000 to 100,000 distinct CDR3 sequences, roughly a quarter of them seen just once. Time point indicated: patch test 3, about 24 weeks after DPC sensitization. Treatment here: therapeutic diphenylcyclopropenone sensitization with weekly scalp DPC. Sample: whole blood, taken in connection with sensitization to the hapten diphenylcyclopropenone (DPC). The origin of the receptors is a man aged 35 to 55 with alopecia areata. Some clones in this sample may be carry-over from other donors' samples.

In DNA form, the CDR3 reads TGCGCCAGCAGCTATGGACGGAACACCGGGGAGCTGTTTTTT. This translates into CASSYGRNTGELFF. This chain connects TRBV5-1 to TRBJ2-2; D uncertain. V dropped 3 bases and J dropped 1 base, with 7 bases sitting between them. The CDR3 is 14 residues long. Germline V gene data show CDR1 as SGHRS and CDR2 as YFSETQ.

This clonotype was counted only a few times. CDR3 sequence reads: CASSLLRAPYEQYF. The CDR3 nucleotides are TGTGCCAGCAGCTTACTTCGGGCCCCCTACGAGCAGTACTTC. The chain recombines TRBV13 with TRBJ2-7; D is undetermined. This CDR3 has 14 residues. V lost 2 bases and J 2 bases, leaving 10 bases between the germline ends. Germline assignment: CDR1 PRHDT and CDR2 FYEKMQ (reference sequence). Filled out from reference TRBV13 and TRBJ2-7, the complete variable domain reads AAGVIQSPRHLIKEKRETATLKCYPIPRHDTVYWYQQGPGQDPQFLISFYEKMQSDKGSIPDRFSAQQFSDYHSELNMSSLELGDSALYFCASSLLRAPYEQYFGPGTRLTVT.

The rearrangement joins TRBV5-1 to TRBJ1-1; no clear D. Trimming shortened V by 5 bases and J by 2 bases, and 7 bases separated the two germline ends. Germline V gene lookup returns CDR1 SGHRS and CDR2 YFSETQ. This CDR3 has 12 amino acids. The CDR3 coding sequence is TGCGCCAGCAGAGGAGAAAACACTGAAGCTTTCTTT. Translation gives CASRGENTEAFF.

CDR3 residues: CASQLGGEQYF. In DNA form, the CDR3 reads TGTGCCAGCCAGCTTGGGGGCGAGCAGTACTTC. J is TRBJ2-7 and V is TRBV19; the D gene could be TRBD1 or TRBD2 (5 bases each). The germline CDR1 and CDR2 sequences are LNHDA and SQIVND (reference sequence). V lost 9 bases, J lost 6 bases, and 12 bases lay in between. The CDR3 loop spans 11 amino acids.

The DNA of the CDR3 is TGTGCCAGCAGTACAAAGGTCCGCTACGAGCAGTACTTC. It is translated as CASSTKVRYEQYF. The chain joins TRBV25-1 to TRBJ2-7; D unresolved. Germline V gene data show CDR1 as MGHDK and CDR2 as SYGVNS. V lost 5 bases, J lost 3 bases, and 11 bases lay in between. The CDR3 extends over 13 amino acids.

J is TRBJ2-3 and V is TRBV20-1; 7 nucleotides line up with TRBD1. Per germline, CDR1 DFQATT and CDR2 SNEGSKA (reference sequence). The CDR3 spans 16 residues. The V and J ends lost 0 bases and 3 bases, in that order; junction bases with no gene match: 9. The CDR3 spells CSAREWLQGETDTQYF. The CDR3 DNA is TGCAGTGCTAGAGAGTGGCTTCAGGGGGAGACAGATACGCAGTATTTT.

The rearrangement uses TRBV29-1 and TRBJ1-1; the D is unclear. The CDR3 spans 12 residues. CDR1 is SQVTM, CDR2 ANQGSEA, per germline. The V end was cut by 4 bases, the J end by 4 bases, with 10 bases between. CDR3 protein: CSVVGEGTEAFF. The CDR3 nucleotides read TGCAGCGTTGTCGGGGAAGGCACTGAAGCTTTCTTT.

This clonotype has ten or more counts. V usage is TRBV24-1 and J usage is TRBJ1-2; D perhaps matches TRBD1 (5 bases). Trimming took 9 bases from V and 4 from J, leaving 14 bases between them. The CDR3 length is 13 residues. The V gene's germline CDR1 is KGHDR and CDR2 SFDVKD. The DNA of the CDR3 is TGTGCCACCTCCGGGCCTCAGGGCTATGGCTACACCTTC. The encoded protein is CATSGPQGYGYTF.